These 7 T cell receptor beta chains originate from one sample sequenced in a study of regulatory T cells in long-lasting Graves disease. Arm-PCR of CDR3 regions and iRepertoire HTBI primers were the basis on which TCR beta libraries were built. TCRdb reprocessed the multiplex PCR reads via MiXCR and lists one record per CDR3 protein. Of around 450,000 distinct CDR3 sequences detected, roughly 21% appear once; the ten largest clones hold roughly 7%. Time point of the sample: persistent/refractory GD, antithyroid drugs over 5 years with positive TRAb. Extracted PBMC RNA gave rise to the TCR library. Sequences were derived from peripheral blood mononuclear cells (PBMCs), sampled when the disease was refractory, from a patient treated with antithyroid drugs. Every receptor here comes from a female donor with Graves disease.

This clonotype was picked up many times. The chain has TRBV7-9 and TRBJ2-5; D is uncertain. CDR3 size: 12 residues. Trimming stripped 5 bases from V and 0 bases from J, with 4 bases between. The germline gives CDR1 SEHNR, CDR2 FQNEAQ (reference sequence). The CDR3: CASSLYQETQYF. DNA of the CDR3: TGTGCCAGCAGCCTCTACCAAGAGACCCAGTACTTC. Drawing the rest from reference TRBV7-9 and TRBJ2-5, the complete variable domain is DTGVSQNPRHKITKRGQNVTFRCDPISEHNRLYWYRQTLGQGPEFLTYFQNEAQLEKSRLLSDRFSAERPKGSFSTLEIQRTEQGDSAMYLCASSLYQETQYFGPGTRLLVL.

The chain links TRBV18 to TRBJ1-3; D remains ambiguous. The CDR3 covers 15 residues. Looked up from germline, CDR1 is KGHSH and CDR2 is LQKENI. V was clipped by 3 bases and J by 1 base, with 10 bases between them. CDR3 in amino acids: CASSPSYVSGNTIYF. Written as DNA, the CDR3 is TGTGCCAGCTCACCGAGTTACGTATCTGGAAACACCATATATTTT. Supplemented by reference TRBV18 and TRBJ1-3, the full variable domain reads NAGVMQNPRHLVRRRGQEARLRCSPMKGHSHVYWYRQLPEEGLKFMVYLQKENIIDESGMPKERFSAEFPKEGPSILRIQQVVRGDSAAYFCASSPSYVSGNTIYFGEGSWLTVV.

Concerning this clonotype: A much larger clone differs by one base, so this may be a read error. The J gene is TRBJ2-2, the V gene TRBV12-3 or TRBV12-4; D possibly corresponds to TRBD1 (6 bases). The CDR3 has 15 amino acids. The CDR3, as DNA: TGTGCCAGCAGTGGACAGAATTCGAACACCGGGGAGCTGTCTTTT. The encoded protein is CASSGQNSNTGELSF.

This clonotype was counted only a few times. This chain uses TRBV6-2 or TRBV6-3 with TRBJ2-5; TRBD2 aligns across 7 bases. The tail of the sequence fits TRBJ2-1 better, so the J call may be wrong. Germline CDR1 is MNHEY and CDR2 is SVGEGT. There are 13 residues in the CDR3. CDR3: CASSPEERGEQFF. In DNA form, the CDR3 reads TGTGCCAGCAGTCCCGAAGAGCGGGGCGAGCAGTTCTTC.

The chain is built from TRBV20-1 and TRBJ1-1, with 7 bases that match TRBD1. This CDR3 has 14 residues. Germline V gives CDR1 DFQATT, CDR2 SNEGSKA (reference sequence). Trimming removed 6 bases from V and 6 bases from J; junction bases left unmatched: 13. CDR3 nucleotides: TGCAGTGCGCACCTCCTTGACAGGGTACCTGAAGCTTTCTTT. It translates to CSAHLLDRVPEAFF.

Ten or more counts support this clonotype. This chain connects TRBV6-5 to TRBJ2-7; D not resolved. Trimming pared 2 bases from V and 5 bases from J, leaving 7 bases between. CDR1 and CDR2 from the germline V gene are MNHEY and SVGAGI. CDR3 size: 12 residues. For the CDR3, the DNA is TGTGCCAGCAGTTACCCGGACGACGAGCAGTACTTC. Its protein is CASSYPDDEQYF.

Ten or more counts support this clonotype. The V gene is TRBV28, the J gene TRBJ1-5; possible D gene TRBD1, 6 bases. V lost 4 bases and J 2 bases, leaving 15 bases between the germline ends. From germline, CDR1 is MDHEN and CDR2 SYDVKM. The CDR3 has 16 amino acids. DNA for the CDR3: TGTGCCAGCAGTTCGCCCCAGGGGTTAGGCAATCAGCCCCAGCATTTT. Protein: CASSSPQGLGNQPQHF.